These 23 T cell receptor beta chains came from one sample sequenced in a study of T cell changes during pregnancy in multiple sclerosis. Only in-frame clones appear in the TCRdb table, and some are missing; sequencing was by immunoSEQ multiplex PCR. The table includes about 18,000 clones, approximately 87% detected once. Sequencing used CD8+ T cells from peripheral blood mononuclear cells, obtained after pregnancy. The receptors were gathered from a female donor with multiple sclerosis, enrolled in a pregnancy study.

The table lists this clone with many counts. The V call is TRBV27, the J call TRBJ1-1, with D possibly being TRBD1 (5 bases). The V gene lost 2 bases and the J gene lost 1 base, with 11 bases spanning the gap. Germline CDR1 is MNHEY and CDR2 is SMNVEV (reference sequence). The CDR3 is 15 amino acids. The CDR3 sequence: CASSLGTPENTEAFF. The DNA of the CDR3 is TGTGCCAGCAGTTTAGGGACTCCTGAGAACACTGAAGCTTTCTTT.

This clone was found once. The chain combines TRBV7-3 with TRBJ2-1, with a possible D match to TRBD2 (5 bases). V lost 2 bases, J lost 3 bases, and 14 bases lay in between. Looked up from germline, CDR1 is SGHTA and CDR2 is FQGTGA. The CDR3 loop spans 16 amino acids. This chain's CDR3 is CASSLSAADIYNEQFF. The DNA of the CDR3 is TGTGCCAGCAGCTTATCCGCAGCGGATATCTACAATGAGCAGTTCTTC.

The chain joins TRBV15 to TRBJ1-2; D unresolved. This CDR3 comprises 17 residues. Germline loops: CDR1 LNHNV, CDR2 YYDKDF (reference sequence). V lost 0 bases and J 6 bases, leaving 20 bases between the germline ends. The CDR3 nucleotides are TGTGCCACCAGCAGAGATCGCCTGGGAGAAATGTTACATGGCTACACCTTC. Its translation is CATSRDRLGEMLHGYTF.

The chain carries TRBV15 and TRBJ1-5; unclear D gene. This CDR3 is built from 14 residues. V was cut by 0 bases and J by 7 bases, with 10 bases left in between. Germline V lookup: CDR1 LNHNV, CDR2 YYDKDF (reference sequence). The CDR3, as DNA: TGTGCCACCAGCAGAGATCGAACAGCCCAGCCCCAGCATTTT. Residues: CATSRDRTAQPQHF. Combining the CDR3 with reference TRBV15 and TRBJ1-5 gives the whole variable domain DAMVIQNPRYQVTQFGKPVTLSCSQTLNHNVMYWYQQKSSQAPKLLFHYYDKDFNNEADTPDNFQSRRPNTSFCFLDIRSPGLGDTAMYLCATSRDRTAQPQHFGDGTRLSIL.

The chain couples TRBV11-1 to TRBJ1-1, with TRBD1 identical over 10 bases. V lost 0 bases to trimming and J lost 5 bases; unmatched junction nucleotides: 3. The germline gives CDR1 SGHAT, CDR2 FQDESV (reference sequence). This CDR3 region has 15 residues. The CDR3 spells CASSLAGQGTTEAFF. The CDR3 nucleotides read TGTGCCAGCAGCTTAGCGGGACAGGGGACTACTGAAGCTTTCTTT.

The chain has TRBV16 and TRBJ1-3, with D maybe TRBD1 (6 bases). The CDR3 totals 16 residues. Germline V gene data show CDR1 as KGHSY and CDR2 as FQNENV. V lost 1 base, J lost 0 bases, and 10 bases lay in between. CDR3 coding DNA: TGTGCCAGCAGCCAATGGGACATATTCTCTGGAAACACCATATATTTT. Its protein product is CASSQWDIFSGNTIYF.

V gene TRBV30 combines with J gene TRBJ1-1; D is unclear. The CDR3 is made up of 13 amino acids. Trimming took 0 bases from V and 6 from J, leaving 11 bases between them. Germline V gene data show CDR1 as GTSNPN and CDR2 as SVGIG (reference sequence). The CDR3 spells CAWSVVPGAEAFF. Written as DNA, the CDR3 is TGTGCCTGGAGTGTGGTCCCCGGAGCTGAAGCTTTCTTT.

In this sample, this clone turned up a few times. V usage is TRBV6-1 and J usage is TRBJ2-3; 14 positions agree with TRBD2. The length of the CDR3 is 15 residues. V lost 9 bases, J lost 3 bases, and 5 bases stayed unmatched. Germline assignment: CDR1 MNHNS and CDR2 SASEGT. The chain's CDR3 is CASTGLAGDTDTQYF. The DNA of the CDR3 is TGTGCCAGTACGGGACTAGCGGGAGATACAGATACGCAGTATTTT.

The chain has TRBV7-9 and TRBJ2-5; 10 bases are shared with TRBD1. The junction had 10 bases not matched to a gene; V was cut back by 2 bases and J by 4 bases. From germline, CDR1 is SEHNR and CDR2 FQNEAQ (reference sequence). This CDR3 region has 17 residues. The CDR3 is CASSLPGRDRGSETQYF. As DNA, the CDR3 is TGTGCCAGCAGCTTACCCGGCCGGGACAGGGGATCAGAGACCCAGTACTTC.

This chain uses TRBV5-1 with TRBJ2-7, with 9 bases lining up with TRBD2. The germline CDR1 and CDR2 sequences are SGHRS and YFSETQ. Trimming at V came to 2 bases and at J to 1 base, leaving 4 bases not matched to a gene. The CDR3 covers 15 residues. CDR3 sequence reads: CASSFSGSLSYEQYF. The CDR3 region has the DNA TGCGCCAGCAGCTTTAGCGGGAGTTTATCCTACGAGCAGTACTTC.

The chain has TRBV7-9 and TRBJ2-3, with 11 positions matching TRBD1. The germline CDR1 and CDR2 sequences are SEHNR and FQNEAQ (reference sequence). The V and J ends lost 5 bases and 6 bases, in that order; junction bases with no gene match: 10. The CDR3 totals 16 residues. The CDR3 sequence: CASSPSGQGASDTQYF. The CDR3 DNA reads TGTGCCAGCAGCCCGAGCGGACAGGGGGCGAGCGATACGCAGTATTTT. The whole variable domain, filled in from reference TRBV7-9 and TRBJ2-3, reads DTGVSQNPRHKITKRGQNVTFRCDPISEHNRLYWYRQTLGQGPEFLTYFQNEAQLEKSRLLSDRFSAERPKGSFSTLEIQRTEQGDSAMYLCASSPSGQGASDTQYFGPGTRLTVL.

This sequence joins TRBV11-2 and TRBJ2-5, with TRBD2 matching over 7 bases. CDR1 is SGHAT and CDR2 is FQNNGV in the germline V gene. The J segment lost 2 bases and the V segment lost 5 bases, leaving 5 bases of the junction unmatched. The CDR3 has 14 residues. CDR3 sequence: CASSPQAGQETQYF. In DNA, the CDR3 is TGTGCCAGCAGCCCTCAAGCGGGGCAAGAGACCCAGTACTTC. Based on the CDR3 plus reference TRBV11-2 and TRBJ2-5, the full variable domain is EAGVAQSPRYKIIEKRQSVAFWCNPISGHATLYWYQQILGQGPKLLIQFQNNGVVDDSQLPKDRFSAERLKGVDSTLKIQPAKLEDSAVYLCASSPQAGQETQYFGPGTRLLVL.

The CDR3, as DNA: TGTGCCAGCAGTGACCGGGGACACACAGATACGCAGTATTTT. Protein product: CASSDRGHTDTQYF. The chain couples TRBV28 to TRBJ2-3, with a weak D call TRBD1 (6 bases). Deletions cut 5 bases from V and 2 bases from J, with 11 bases between. Germline CDR1 and CDR2: MDHEN and SYDVKM. This CDR3 is 14 amino acids long.

The CDR3 region is CASSSTTSGRANEQFF. DNA for the CDR3: TGTGCCAGCAGTTCCACGACTAGCGGGAGAGCAAATGAGCAGTTCTTC. V usage is TRBV28 and J usage is TRBJ2-1; 12 bases line up with TRBD2. The trim removed 4 bases at V and 7 bases at J, leaving 8 bases unmatched. The CDR3 is 16 amino acids. CDR1 MDHEN and CDR2 SYDVKM come from the germline V gene.

V and J are TRBV5-1 and TRBJ1-2, with 7 bases fitting TRBD1. This CDR3 contains 12 residues. The germline CDR1 and CDR2 sequences are SGHRS and YFSETQ. V trimming: 4 bases; J trimming: 6 bases; junction bases outside the gene matches: 3. DNA for the CDR3: TGCGCCAGCAGCATGACAGGGAATGGCTACACCTTC. Protein product: CASSMTGNGYTF.

The sample holds a few counts of this clone. The chain carries TRBV28 and TRBJ1-3; D not resolved. The CDR3 is 13 amino acids. Germline CDR1 is MDHEN and CDR2 is SYDVKM. V was trimmed by 3 bases and J by 8 bases, leaving 11 bases between them. This chain's CDR3 is CASSFAGEDTIYF. The CDR3 nucleotides are TGTGCCAGCAGTTTCGCCGGAGAAGACACCATATATTTT.

The chain links TRBV7-3 to TRBJ1-1; weak D call: TRBD1 (6 bases). Per the germline V gene, CDR1 is SGHTA and CDR2 is FQGTGA. The V gene lost 5 bases and the J gene lost 3 bases, with 13 bases spanning the gap. This CDR3 is 14 amino acids long. Here the CDR3 DNA reads TGTGCCAGCAGCCTATTTAAGGGGGACACTGAAGCTTTCTTT. Translated, it gives CASSLFKGDTEAFF.

This clone was detected a few times. V and J are TRBV6-4 and TRBJ2-3; TRBD2 agrees at 10 bases. Germline CDR1 and CDR2: MRHNA and SNTAGT. J lost 2 bases, V lost 5 bases, and 1 base had no gene match. The CDR3 extends over 14 amino acids. CDR3 protein: CASSSGGATDTQYF. The DNA of the CDR3 is TGTGCCAGCAGTAGCGGGGGGGCCACAGATACGCAGTATTTT.

This clone turned up a few times. The CDR3 spells CASSESGTGGRMNTEAFF. CDR3 sequence (DNA): TGTGCCAGCAGTGAATCGGGGACAGGGGGCCGAATGAACACTGAAGCTTTCTTT. The rearrangement uses TRBV6-1 and TRBJ1-1; 12 positions agree with TRBD1. The germline gives CDR1 MNHNS, CDR2 SASEGT. Trimming at V came to 2 bases and at J to 0 bases, leaving 7 bases not matched to a gene. CDR3 length equals 18 residues.

The chain joins TRBV27 to TRBJ2-1, with D hard to call. The germline CDR1 and CDR2 sequences are MNHEY and SMNVEV (reference sequence). The CDR3 has 15 amino acids. V lost 0 bases and J lost 0, with 6 bases in between. The CDR3 reads CASSLSPSSYNEQFF. The DNA for the CDR3 is TGTGCCAGCAGTTTATCTCCTAGCTCCTACAATGAGCAGTTCTTC.

The CDR3 protein is CASSYSGTSTDTQYF. Here the CDR3 DNA reads TGTGCCAGCAGTTACTCCGGGACTAGCACAGATACGCAGTATTTT. V usage is TRBV6-6 and J usage is TRBJ2-3; a weak D match, TRBD2 (6 bases). The V gene's germline CDR1 is MNHNY and CDR2 SVGAGI (reference sequence). The V end lost 0 bases, the J end lost 0 bases, and 7 bases lay between the germline ends. This CDR3 region has 15 residues.

The rearrangement uses TRBV2 and TRBJ1-5; maybe TRBD1 (5 bases). Between the trimmed V and J ends, which lost 4 bases and 0 bases, there was a span of 10 bases. Per the germline V gene, CDR1 is SNHLY and CDR2 is FYNNEI. This CDR3 region has 15 residues. Here the CDR3 reads CASSVDSYSNQPQHF. CDR3 bases: TGTGCCAGCAGTGTAGACAGCTATAGCAATCAGCCCCAGCATTTT.

The rearrangement joins TRBV7-3 to TRBJ2-1, with D maybe TRBD2 (6 bases). The V end was cut by 5 bases, the J end by 7 bases, with 27 bases between. The CDR3 consists of 18 residues. The V gene's germline CDR1 is SGHTA and CDR2 FQGTGA. CDR3 sequence: CASSPAGGETRSGNEQFF. The CDR3 coding sequence is TGTGCCAGCAGCCCGGCCGGCGGCGAGACGAGGAGCGGGAATGAGCAGTTCTTC. Supplemented by reference TRBV7-3 and TRBJ2-1, the full variable domain reads GAGVSQTPSNKVTEKGKYVELRCDPISGHTALYWYRQSLGQGPEFLIYFQGTGAADDSGLPNDRFFAVRPEGSVSTLKIQRTERGDSAVYLCASSPAGGETRSGNEQFFGPGTRLTVL.